This T cell receptor (beta chain) was captured in a study of Graves' ophthalmopathy and Graves' hyperthyroidism. As to this clonotype: No conserved phenylalanine or tryptophan ends this CDR3, so it is likely a read error.

From germline, CDR1 is MNHNY and CDR2 SVGAGI (reference sequence). The trim removed 10 bases at V and 7 bases at J, leaving 10 bases unmatched. This CDR3 region has 14 residues. RNA served as the template for amplifying TCR beta CDR3 regions. After a first-round RT-PCR with HTBI primers, a second-round multiplex PCR was run. Via MiXCR, TCRdb re-called the multiplex PCR reads, giving one row per CDR3 protein. This sample carries more than 550,000 distinct CDR3 sequences, roughly 41% of them seen once, and the ten largest clones take 3.3%. This TCR came from an adult man with Graves' ophthalmopathy. Sequencing was performed on peripheral blood. The chain couples TRBV6-6 to TRBJ1-6; 7 nucleotides match TRBD1. This chain's CDR3 is CAISSGTDNSPLHQ. In nucleotides, the CDR3 is TGTGCCATCAGCTCCGGGACAGACAATTCACCCCTCCACCAA.